Included here is one TCR beta chain sequence, with context. Its antigen target is currently unknown. Per-nucleotide qualities are absent, and no much larger clonotype sits a single base away. The data derive from a study of shared clonotypes between healthy human individuals (dated by TCRdb to 2020 to 2021). Regarding the study in general: A couple of women and a few men aged 18 to 49 years were included in the cohort. Libraries were prepared and TCR repertoires were sequenced by different laboratories using diverse techniques, in order to increase sequencing depth and limit assay-specific biases. Per donor, three plates each were used for CD4 naive and CD4 memory, two for CD8 naive, and one for CD8 memory. Each donor's leukapheresis produced roughly between about 0.8 and 8.9 billion PBMCs. The study deeply sequenced blood TCR repertoires of five healthy adults to estimate repertoire size and the extent of clonotype sharing between individuals.

Using the deep immunoSEQ assay, multiplex PCR amplified TCR CDR3 regions from genomic DNA. Extracted genomic DNA from each cell subset was spread evenly across all wells of several immunoSEQ 96-well plates, with each plate serving as a replicate. For sorted subsets, about 200 ng genomic DNA, equal to about 30,000 T cell genomes, was loaded into each replicate PCR. Purified libraries were quantified with a Qubit 3.0 fluorometer, sized on a Bioanalyzer 2100, and re-quantified with the KAPA Library Quantification kit. Every immunoSEQ 96-well plate was sequenced on a dedicated single-read 150-cycle Illumina NextSeq 550 flow cell. Turning to the authors' computational methods: The immunoSEQ output contained only junctional sequences without quality scores, so filtering could not match that applied to full-length reads. Sequences were annotated with PyIR, a Python wrapper for IgBLAST v1.9, and V/J genes and CDR3 were assigned using IMGT germline references. Reads were filtered out if the reads had weak V/J assignments (E-value above 1e-6), no CDR3, stop codons, out-of-frame junctions, or ambiguous translated residues. V3J clonotypes were defined as sequences sharing an identical inferred V gene, J gene, and CDR3 amino acid sequence. Percentage overlap between repertoires was computed as shared unique clonotypes divided by the size of the smaller repertoire. RTK rarefaction, the Chao1 estimator, and Recon v2.1 estimates of unobserved clonotypes were used to assess repertoire richness. OLGA was used to compute generation probabilities for all TCRbeta clonotypes that the gDNA method yielded from a few donors. TCRdb obtained this table from immuneACCESS and retained in-frame rearrangements with V and J assigned. These tables miss some clones; where compared with another copy, unresolved V genes account for less than half of the shortfall, and the remainder is unexplained. V and J calls and clone size are those listed in that table; D and trimming were worked out from the DNA. The sample data list more than 2,000,000 clones, and over 85% of these were observed just once. The ten largest make up around 0.4% of the sample.

The study at large found these results: Incomplete sequencing was indicated by rarefaction of sorted-subset datasets, despite the large sequencing depth. Approximately 5% of naive CD4, 3% to 3.5% of naive CD8, about 2.5% of memory CD4, and 0.4% of memory CD8 clonotypes were shared across a few donors. Because the study included only a small number of donors, the genetic and exposure-history diversity represented was limited. Higher generation probabilities were observed for clonotypes shared by all four sorted-subset donors than for non-shared clonotypes. Pairwise subsampling indicated that sequencing depth was expected to affect the degree of clonotype sharing among donors. Larger estimated clonotype richness was generally found for naive subsets than for memory subsets. Sampling was restricted to blood, and TCR repertoires in tissue are likely to differ from TCR repertoires in blood.

Healthy HIV-negative adults with no recently reported acute infections or vaccinations were included as donors. Every donor was a Caucasian adult living in Nashville, Tennessee, USA. Magnetic negative selection was used to enrich CD4+ T cells, after which naive cells were positively selected on CD45RA and the negative fraction became the memory subset. Blood was collected by leukapheresis, and PBMCs were isolated by Ficoll-Histopaque density gradient centrifugation and then cryopreserved in liquid nitrogen vapor phase. Analytical flow cytometry was used to check the purity and quantity of every magnetically sorted T cell population. Genomic DNA was isolated from every sorted fraction and measured by UV absorbance on a Nanodrop 2000c. Counted from cysteine to phenylalanine, this CDR3 has 14 amino acids. Only the CDR3 region is kept as DNA, spanning 42 bases read in frame from base 1. V loses 7 bases, J loses 1 base, and the germline ends lie 13 bases apart. Per the germline V gene, ENHRY is the CDR1 and SYGVKD is the CDR2.

The specimen was naive CD4+ T cells from PBMCs. The cell subset or site label here, explained by the study, means: CD45RA+ positively selected. This clonotype was obtained from a man aged 18 to 30 in good health. Some clones in this sample may be carry-over from other donors' samples. The chain was built from TRBV10-3 and TRBJ1-1; TRBD1 is a possible D gene, resting on 5 matching bases. The CDR3 has the sequence CAITKTEKNTEAFF. The sequenced DNA is TGTGCCATCACTAAGACAGAGAAGAACACTGAAGCTTTCTTT.